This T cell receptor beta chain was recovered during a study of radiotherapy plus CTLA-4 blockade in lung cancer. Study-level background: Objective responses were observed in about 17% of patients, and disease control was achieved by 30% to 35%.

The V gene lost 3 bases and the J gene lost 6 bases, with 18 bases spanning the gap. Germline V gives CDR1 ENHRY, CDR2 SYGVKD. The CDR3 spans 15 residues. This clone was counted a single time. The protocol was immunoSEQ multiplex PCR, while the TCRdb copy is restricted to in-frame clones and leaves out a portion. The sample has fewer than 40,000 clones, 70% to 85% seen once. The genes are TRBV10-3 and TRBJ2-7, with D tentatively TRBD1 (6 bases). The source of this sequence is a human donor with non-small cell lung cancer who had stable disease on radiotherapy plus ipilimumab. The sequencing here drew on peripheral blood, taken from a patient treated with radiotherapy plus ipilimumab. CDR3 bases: TGTGCCATCAGTGATCCCTACAGGGAGTTCGGCGAGCAGTACGTC. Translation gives CAISDPYREFGEQYV.